This T cell receptor (beta chain) derives from a study of blood T cells in healthy people across ages. General study points: Age advanced and TCR beta diversity per million T cells fell, roughly linearly. Fewer expanded clones and more diversity marked long-lived versus aged donors.

About this clonotype: Its antigen remains unidentified.

Alongside a J-beta primer mix, a sample-barcoded 5' primer served in a second PCR lasting roughly 6 to 11 cycles. TCRdb re-called the 5' RACE reads with MiXCR, one entry per CDR3 protein. The sample has roughly 1,500,000 distinct CDR3 sequences; 40% to 50% are singletons. The CDR3 sequence is 12 residues long. The V end was cut by 6 bases, the J end by 8 bases, with 11 bases between. Per germline, CDR1 MNHEY and CDR2 SVGEGT. The sample consisted of blood. This sequence was found in a woman between 18 and 29 years old in good health. V usage is TRBV6-2 or TRBV6-3 and J usage is TRBJ2-1, with D maybe TRBD1 (6 bases). The DNA for the CDR3 is TGTGCCAGCAGGCCACAGGGATATGAGCAGTTCTTC. As protein: CASRPQGYEQFF.